This T cell receptor beta chain appears in the sequencing data of a study of CXCR3-negative and CXCR3-positive naive CD8 T cells. For the study at large: A total of 110 million to 150 million TRB reads was generated, with about 1.5 +/- 0.3 million per library. Study findings and constraints: Both naive subsets carried similar amounts of surface CD5, so TCR strength was inferred from TRB CDR3 properties. The study found comparably high diversity in both naive subsets and much lower diversity in memory CD8+ cells. In CXCR3-positive naive cells, the TRB CDR3s were more hydrophobic than in CXCR3-negative naive cells.

UMI labels and 5' RACE were used to prepare the TRB cDNA libraries. TCRdb reworked the 5' RACE reads into one entry per CDR3 protein, no DNA. This sample's table has some 64,000 distinct CDR3 sequences. A remark on this clonotype: What it binds is unknown.

This CDR3 comprises 15 residues. Per germline, CDR1 MNHEY and CDR2 SMNVEV (reference sequence). The TCR originated in a human donor in good health. Some clones in this sample may be carry-over from other donors' samples. Sequenced: naive CXCR3+ CD8+ T cells from blood. Subset here: CD45RO-CCR7+CD27+CD95- naive CD8+ T cells expressing CXCR3 (TNR3+). This chain uses TRBV27 with TRBJ1-4; TCRdb outputs TRBD1, but without DNA this stays unchecked. The chain's CDR3 is CASTQGRGAREKLFF.